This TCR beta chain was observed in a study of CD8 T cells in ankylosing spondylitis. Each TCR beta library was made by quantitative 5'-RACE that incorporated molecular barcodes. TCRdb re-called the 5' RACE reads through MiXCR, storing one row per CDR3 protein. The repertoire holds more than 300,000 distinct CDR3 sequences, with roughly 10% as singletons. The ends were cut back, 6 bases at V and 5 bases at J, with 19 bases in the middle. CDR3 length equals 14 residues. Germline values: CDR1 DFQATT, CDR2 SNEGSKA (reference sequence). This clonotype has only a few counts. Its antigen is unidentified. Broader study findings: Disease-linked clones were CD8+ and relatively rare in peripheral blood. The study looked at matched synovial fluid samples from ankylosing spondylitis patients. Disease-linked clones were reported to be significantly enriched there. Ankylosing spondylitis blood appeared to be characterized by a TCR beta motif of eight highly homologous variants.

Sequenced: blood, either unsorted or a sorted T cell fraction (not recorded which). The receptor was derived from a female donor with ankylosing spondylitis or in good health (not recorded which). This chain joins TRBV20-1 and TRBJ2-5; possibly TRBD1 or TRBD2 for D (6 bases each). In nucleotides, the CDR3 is TGCAGTGCAGAAGCGTTCGAGGGGGGCGAGACCCAGTACTTC. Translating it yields CSAEAFEGGETQYF.